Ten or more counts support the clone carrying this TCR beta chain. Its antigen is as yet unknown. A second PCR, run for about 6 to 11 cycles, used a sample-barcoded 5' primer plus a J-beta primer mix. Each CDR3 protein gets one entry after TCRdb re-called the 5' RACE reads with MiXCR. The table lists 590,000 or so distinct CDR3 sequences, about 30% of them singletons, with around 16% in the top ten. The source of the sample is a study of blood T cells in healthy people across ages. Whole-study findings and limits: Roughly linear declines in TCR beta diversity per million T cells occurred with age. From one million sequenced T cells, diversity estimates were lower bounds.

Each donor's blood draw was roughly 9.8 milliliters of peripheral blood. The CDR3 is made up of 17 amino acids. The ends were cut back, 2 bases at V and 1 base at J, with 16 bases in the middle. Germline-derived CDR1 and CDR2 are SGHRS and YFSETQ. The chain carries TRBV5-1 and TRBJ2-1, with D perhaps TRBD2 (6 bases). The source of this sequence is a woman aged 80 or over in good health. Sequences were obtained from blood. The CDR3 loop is CASSFQPAGSSYNEQFF. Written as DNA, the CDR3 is TGCGCCAGCAGCTTCCAGCCGGCGGGGAGTTCCTACAATGAGCAGTTCTTC.